A few counts support the clone carrying this T cell receptor beta chain. MiXCR, applied by TCRdb to the 5' RACE reads, yields one record per CDR3 protein. The sample shows nearly 900,000 distinct CDR3 sequences, 12% of them seen only once. The CDR3 length is 14 residues. V gave up 6 bases and J gave up 2 bases, with 13 bases separating them. The data are from a study of identical twins. Another study also made use of these data, one on yellow fever vaccine responses in identical twins. In that study: The T cell response to vaccination in identical twins was reportedly partly convergent and partly personalized.

Sequencing was done on a sample of PBMCs. The rearrangement joins TRBV12-3 or TRBV12-4 to TRBJ2-5; maybe TRBD2 (6 bases). The sequence was obtained from a woman under 30 in good health. In DNA, the CDR3 is TGTGCCAGCAGATATCGGACTACGCAAGAGACCCAGTACTTC. Amino acid sequence: CASRYRTTQETQYF.